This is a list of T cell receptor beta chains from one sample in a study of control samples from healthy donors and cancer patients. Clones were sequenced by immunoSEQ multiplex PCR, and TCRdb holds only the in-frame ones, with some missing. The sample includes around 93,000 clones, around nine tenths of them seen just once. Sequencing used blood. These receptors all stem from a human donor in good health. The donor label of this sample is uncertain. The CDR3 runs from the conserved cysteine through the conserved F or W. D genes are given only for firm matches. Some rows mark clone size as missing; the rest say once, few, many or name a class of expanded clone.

cdr3_nt: TGTGCCAGTCGCGTAATGGGGAACAATCAGCCCCAGCATTTT
cdr3_aa: CASRVMGNNQPQHF
clone_size: few
j_call: TRBJ1-5
v_call: TRBV19
d_call: .

cdr3_nt: TGTGCCAGTACAGCAAAGGGACAGGGGGCGGTCGCGAACACCGGGGAGCTGTTTTTT
cdr3_aa: CASTAKGQGAVANTGELFF
clone_size: .
j_call: TRBJ2-2
v_call: TRBV19
d_call: TRBD1

cdr3_nt: TGTGCCAGCAGCGGCAACGGGGCAGCCTTGGGTATTAACTATGGCTACACCTTC
cdr3_aa: CASSGNGAALGINYGYTF
clone_size: .
j_call: TRBJ1-2
v_call: TRBV9
d_call: .

cdr3_nt: TGTGCCATCAGAGGGACAGGTACCAACTATGGCTACACCTTC
cdr3_aa: CAIRGTGTNYGYTF
clone_size: .
j_call: TRBJ1-2
v_call: TRBV10-3
d_call: TRBD1

cdr3_nt: TGTGCCAGTAGTATTCAGGATCTTACCGATTATAATTCACCCCTCCACTTT
cdr3_aa: CASSIQDLTDYNSPLHF
clone_size: .
j_call: TRBJ1-6
v_call: TRBV19
d_call: .

cdr3_nt: TGCGCCAGCAGCTATTCGGGACTAGCGCTCAATGAGCAGTTCTTC
cdr3_aa: CASSYSGLALNEQFF
clone_size: few
j_call: TRBJ2-1
v_call: TRBV5-1
d_call: TRBD2

cdr3_nt: TGTGCCAGCAGCCCCCAACAGGGGAGAACTGAAGCTTTCTTT
cdr3_aa: CASSPQQGRTEAFF
clone_size: .
j_call: TRBJ1-1
v_call: TRBV16
d_call: TRBD1

cdr3_nt: TGTGCCAGCTCACTGGACAGGGTCTCCTACAATGAGCAGTTCTTC
cdr3_aa: CASSLDRVSYNEQFF
clone_size: .
j_call: TRBJ2-1
v_call: TRBV18
d_call: TRBD1

cdr3_nt: TGTGCCAGTAGTACTTACCCCGGACAGTTAGAGACCCAGTACTTC
cdr3_aa: CASSTYPGQLETQYF
clone_size: .
j_call: TRBJ2-5
v_call: TRBV19
d_call: .

cdr3_nt: TGTGCCATCAAAGGGACGGGTCCAGGTCAGCCCCAGCATTTT
cdr3_aa: CAIKGTGPGQPQHF
clone_size: .
j_call: TRBJ1-5
v_call: TRBV10-3
d_call: .

cdr3_nt: TGTGCCACCCGATGGACGGTGAACACTGAAGCTTTCTTT
cdr3_aa: CATRWTVNTEAFF
clone_size: once
j_call: TRBJ1-1
v_call: TRBV27
d_call: .

cdr3_nt: TGTGCCAGTAGTCAATCCCGACACTCTGGAAACACCATATATTTT
cdr3_aa: CASSQSRHSGNTIYF
clone_size: .
j_call: TRBJ1-3
v_call: TRBV19
d_call: .

cdr3_nt: TGTGCCAGCAGCGACGGTTATAATTCACCCCTCCACTTT
cdr3_aa: CASSDGYNSPLHF
clone_size: few
j_call: TRBJ1-6
v_call: TRBV12-3/TRBV12-4
d_call: .

cdr3_nt: TGTGCCAGCAGTGTACGGGCAGATACGCAGTATTTT
cdr3_aa: CASSVRADTQYF
clone_size: .
j_call: TRBJ2-3
v_call: TRBV2
d_call: .

cdr3_nt: TGTGCCAGCAGTTTCGGACAGTTCAATCAGCCCCAGCATTTT
cdr3_aa: CASSFGQFNQPQHF
clone_size: .
j_call: TRBJ1-5
v_call: TRBV28
d_call: .

cdr3_nt: TGTGCCAGCAGTCAAGGACTAGCGGACGACACAGATACGCAGTATTTT
cdr3_aa: CASSQGLADDTDTQYF
clone_size: .
j_call: TRBJ2-3
v_call: TRBV28
d_call: TRBD2

cdr3_nt: TGTGCCAGCAGTTACCCCCTAGCGGGGCCTTACACAGATACGCAGTATTTT
cdr3_aa: CASSYPLAGPYTDTQYF
clone_size: .
j_call: TRBJ2-3
v_call: TRBV6-2/TRBV6-3
d_call: TRBD2

cdr3_nt: TGTGCCAGCAGGCCGATATCGGGCCTCTTACAGGGGGACACTGAAGCTTTCTTT
cdr3_aa: CASRPISGLLQGDTEAFF
clone_size: .
j_call: TRBJ1-1
v_call: TRBV2
d_call: TRBD1

cdr3_nt: TGTGCCAGCAGTCGGACAGGGGGTGCTCCCGAAGCTTTCTTT
cdr3_aa: CASSRTGGAPEAFF
clone_size: .
j_call: TRBJ1-1
v_call: TRBV28
d_call: TRBD1

cdr3_nt: TGTGCCAGCGGAGGGACAGGGGTCAACACCGGGGAGCTGTTTTTT
cdr3_aa: CASGGTGVNTGELFF
clone_size: .
j_call: TRBJ2-2
v_call: TRBV6-6
d_call: TRBD1

cdr3_nt: TGTGCCAGCAGCAAACAAGGGGGGCGTGTCGTCAATGAGCAGTTCTTC
cdr3_aa: CASSKQGGRVVNEQFF
clone_size: .
j_call: TRBJ2-1
v_call: TRBV9
d_call: .

cdr3_nt: TGTGCCAGCAGCTTGGTTCGACAGGGGGCCTACACAGATACGCAGTATTTT
cdr3_aa: CASSLVRQGAYTDTQYF
clone_size: .
j_call: TRBJ2-3
v_call: TRBV5-4
d_call: TRBD1

cdr3_nt: TGTGCCAGTGGGATGAGGGGAAGTAGAAATCAGCCCCAGCATTTT
cdr3_aa: CASGMRGSRNQPQHF
clone_size: once
j_call: TRBJ1-5
v_call: TRBV6-4
d_call: .

cdr3_nt: TGTGCCACCAGTGATACGTCGGGCCTAGCGACCCAGTACTTC
cdr3_aa: CATSDTSGLATQYF
clone_size: .
j_call: TRBJ2-5
v_call: TRBV24-1
d_call: .

cdr3_nt: TGTGCCACCCCGACGAGGCCTTCAACTAATGAAAAACTGTTTTTT
cdr3_aa: CATPTRPSTNEKLFF
clone_size: once
j_call: TRBJ1-4
v_call: TRBV24-1
d_call: .

cdr3_nt: TGTGCCAGCAGTGAAACAGGCATCTATGGCTACACCTTC
cdr3_aa: CASSETGIYGYTF
clone_size: .
j_call: TRBJ1-2
v_call: TRBV25-1
d_call: .

cdr3_nt: TGTGCCAGCAGCCAAAACATAGTTGGTCTGGATGGCTACACCTTC
cdr3_aa: CASSQNIVGLDGYTF
clone_size: .
j_call: TRBJ1-2
v_call: TRBV14
d_call: .

cdr3_nt: TGCGCCAGCAGCCAAGGATGCCGACCGGTTATATTT
cdr3_aa: CASSQGCRPVIF
clone_size: .
j_call: TRBJ1-3
v_call: TRBV4-1
d_call: .

cdr3_nt: TGTGCCAGCAGTTTCCCACAGGGGGATGGCTACACCTTC
cdr3_aa: CASSFPQGDGYTF
clone_size: .
j_call: TRBJ1-2
v_call: TRBV28
d_call: TRBD1

cdr3_nt: TGTGCCAGCAGTTTAGGAGGGCCATTCTATGGCTACACCTTC
cdr3_aa: CASSLGGPFYGYTF
clone_size: .
j_call: TRBJ1-2
v_call: TRBV28
d_call: .

cdr3_nt: TGCGCCAGCACCCCCGAGGGTGTTGGACTAAATAATTCACCCCTCCACTTT
cdr3_aa: CASTPEGVGLNNSPLHF
clone_size: .
j_call: TRBJ1-6
v_call: TRBV5-1
d_call: .

cdr3_nt: TGCGCCAGCAGTCAATGGACCACGGGGTTAGAGGGAGTATCGTGCGACACCATATATTTT
cdr3_aa: CASSQWTTGLEGVSCDTIYF
clone_size: .
j_call: TRBJ1-3
v_call: TRBV23-1
d_call: .

cdr3_nt: TGTGCCATTACCGACAGGGAGGATGAAGCTTTCTTT
cdr3_aa: CAITDREDEAFF
clone_size: .
j_call: TRBJ1-1
v_call: TRBV10-3
d_call: TRBD1

cdr3_nt: TGCGCCAGCAGTGAGTCGAGGGGGGGCAATTCACCCCTCCACTTT
cdr3_aa: CASSESRGGNSPLHF
clone_size: .
j_call: TRBJ1-6
v_call: TRBV10-2
d_call: .

cdr3_nt: TGTGCCAGCAGCAAACAGGGGCGCCAGCCCCAGCATTTT
cdr3_aa: CASSKQGRQPQHF
clone_size: few
j_call: TRBJ1-5
v_call: TRBV7-9
d_call: TRBD1

cdr3_nt: TGTGCCACCTACCCCGGGGCCAACGGGTATTCACCCCTCCACTTT
cdr3_aa: CATYPGANGYSPLHF
clone_size: few
j_call: TRBJ1-6
v_call: TRBV2
d_call: .

cdr3_nt: TGTGCCATCAGTGCGGACCTACTCTCGTACACTGAAGCTTTCTTT
cdr3_aa: CAISADLLSYTEAFF
clone_size: .
j_call: TRBJ1-1
v_call: TRBV10-3
d_call: .

cdr3_nt: TGCGCCAGCAGCTTAGGTCTCGAGGGGTCACCCCTCCACTTT
cdr3_aa: CASSLGLEGSPLHF
clone_size: .
j_call: TRBJ1-6
v_call: TRBV5-1
d_call: .

cdr3_nt: TGTGCCAGCAGCCCCCAGGTGACAGGGAACACCGGGGAGCTGTTTTTT
cdr3_aa: CASSPQVTGNTGELFF
clone_size: .
j_call: TRBJ2-2
v_call: TRBV7-2
d_call: .

cdr3_nt: TGTGCCAGCAGAGCCGGGACCACGGATTCACCCCTCCACTTT
cdr3_aa: CASRAGTTDSPLHF
clone_size: once
j_call: TRBJ1-6
v_call: TRBV6-6
d_call: .

cdr3_nt: TGCGCCAGCGGTGGTTCGGGCAACCTAAACTATGGCTACACCTTC
cdr3_aa: CASGGSGNLNYGYTF
clone_size: .
j_call: TRBJ1-2
v_call: TRBV4-1
d_call: .

cdr3_nt: TGTGCCAGCAGCTTCCTAGTGACAGGGTCTAATTCACCCCTCCACTTT
cdr3_aa: CASSFLVTGSNSPLHF
clone_size: .
j_call: TRBJ1-6
v_call: TRBV5-4
d_call: TRBD1

cdr3_nt: TGTGCCAGCAGCTTAGTATCGGTCGGACAACCCATCATTTTT
cdr3_aa: CASSLVSVGQPIIF
clone_size: .
j_call: TRBJ1-4
v_call: TRBV7-2
d_call: .

cdr3_nt: TGCGCCAGCAGCTCAAAACAGGGGAACTATAATTCACCCCTCCACTTT
cdr3_aa: CASSSKQGNYNSPLHF
clone_size: .
j_call: TRBJ1-6
v_call: TRBV5-1
d_call: TRBD1

cdr3_nt: TGCGCCAGCAGCTTGGAGCCCATGGGAGGGACTGAAGCTTTCTTT
cdr3_aa: CASSLEPMGGTEAFF
clone_size: .
j_call: TRBJ1-1
v_call: TRBV5-1
d_call: .

cdr3_nt: TGCAGTGCTAGTCGCGGGTATAGCTCCTACAATGAGCAGTTCTTC
cdr3_aa: CSASRGYSSYNEQFF
clone_size: .
j_call: TRBJ2-1
v_call: TRBV20-1
d_call: .

cdr3_nt: TGTGCCATCCAGGGGGTGGCAGGGGGCACTGAAGCTTTCTTT
cdr3_aa: CAIQGVAGGTEAFF
clone_size: .
j_call: TRBJ1-1
v_call: TRBV10-3
d_call: TRBD1

cdr3_nt: TGTGCCATCAGTGAGTCCACAGCTAGCAATCAGCCCCAGCATTTT
cdr3_aa: CAISESTASNQPQHF
clone_size: .
j_call: TRBJ1-5
v_call: TRBV10-3
d_call: .